The rows below give T cell receptor beta chains drawn from one sample of a study of blood T cell repertoires in COVID-19. TCRdb's table, derived via immunoSEQ multiplex PCR, lists solely in-frame clones and lacks some. Of 150,000 to 200,000 clones listed, roughly 88% are singletons. The sequencing input was peripheral blood. These receptors were collected from a woman in her thirties with acute or convalescent COVID-19. CDR3s include the opening cysteine and the closing phenylalanine or tryptophan. The D gene is left open where the match is weak. Some rows mark clone size as missing; the rest say once, few, many or name a class of expanded clone.

V: TRBV3-1/TRBV3-2; size: .; J: TRBJ1-2; length: 14; D: .; DNA: TGTGCCAGCTCCCTAACGGGGACTAACTATGGCTACACCTTC; CDR3: CASSLTGTNYGYTF
V: TRBV5-1; size: once; J: TRBJ2-3; length: 14; D: .; DNA: TGCGCCAGCAACTCGGAAGGGGTCACAGATACGCAGTATTTT; CDR3: CASNSEGVTDTQYF
V: TRBV5-1; size: .; J: TRBJ2-7; length: 16; D: TRBD1; DNA: TGCGCCAGCAGCTTGGGGGGACAGGGGAGCTCCTACGAGCAGTACTTC; CDR3: CASSLGGQGSSYEQYF
V: TRBV11-2; size: .; J: TRBJ2-5; length: 15; D: .; DNA: TGTGCCAGCAGCTTAGGGACAGGAGGGCCGGAGACCCAGTACTTC; CDR3: CASSLGTGGPETQYF
V: TRBV30; size: .; J: TRBJ1-2; length: 10; D: .; DNA: TGTGCCGCCGGTCTCTATGGCTACACCTTC; CDR3: CAAGLYGYTF
V: TRBV28; size: .; J: TRBJ1-2; length: 10; D: .; DNA: TGTGCCAGCAGTAGCGGTGGCTACACCTTC; CDR3: CASSSGGYTF
V: TRBV7-2; size: .; J: TRBJ2-7; length: 15; D: .; DNA: TGTGCCAGCAGCTTAGGGGACTCCTACTCCTACGAGCAGTACTTC; CDR3: CASSLGDSYSYEQYF
V: TRBV7-2; size: .; J: TRBJ1-4; length: 13; D: .; DNA: TGTGCCAGCAGCTTTGGGGCGAAGGAAAAACTGTTTTTT; CDR3: CASSFGAKEKLFF
V: TRBV6-5; size: .; J: TRBJ1-4; length: 10; D: .; DNA: TGTGCCAGCTCGTTAAGAGTACTGTTTTTT; CDR3: CASSLRVLFF
V: TRBV7-9; size: .; J: TRBJ1-2; length: 13; D: .; DNA: TGTGCCAGCAGCTTAGGCCCAGGGGCCGGCTACACCTTC; CDR3: CASSLGPGAGYTF
V: TRBV4-1; size: few; J: TRBJ1-5; length: 16; D: .; DNA: TGCGCCAGCAGCCAAGACGGGGGTCTTGGGAATCAGCCCCAGCATTTT; CDR3: CASSQDGGLGNQPQHF
V: TRBV28; size: .; J: TRBJ2-7; length: 13; D: .; DNA: TGTGCCAGCAGTTTGCCCCAAACGGACGAGCAGTACTTC; CDR3: CASSLPQTDEQYF
V: TRBV29-1; size: .; J: TRBJ1-1; length: 13; D: .; DNA: TGCAGCGCCTCGAGGGCGCGGAACACTGAAGCTTTCTTT; CDR3: CSASRARNTEAFF
V: TRBV2; size: .; J: TRBJ2-7; length: 14; D: .; DNA: TGTGCCAGCCTCCTGGAAGGGGTTTCCTACGAGCAGTACTTC; CDR3: CASLLEGVSYEQYF
V: TRBV7-9; size: once; J: TRBJ1-1; length: 15; D: TRBD1; DNA: TGTGCCAGCAGCTTAATTGTGACAGGGGGCACTGAAGCTTTCTTT; CDR3: CASSLIVTGGTEAFF
V: TRBV28; size: .; J: TRBJ2-5; length: 13; D: .; DNA: TGTGCCAGCACCGAGGGAGCCGAAGAGACCCAGTACTTC; CDR3: CASTEGAEETQYF
V: TRBV5-4; size: once; J: TRBJ2-1; length: 13; D: .; DNA: TGTGCCAGCAGGGAGGGCGGTTACAATGAGCAGTTCTTC; CDR3: CASREGGYNEQFF
V: TRBV2; size: .; J: TRBJ2-7; length: 13; D: .; DNA: TGTGCCAGCAGTCGGGATCTGGTGGGGGGGCAGTACTTC; CDR3: CASSRDLVGGQYF
V: TRBV6-5; size: .; J: TRBJ2-7; length: 13; D: .; DNA: TGTGTCATCAGCAGGGAATTTGGATACGAGCAGTACTTC; CDR3: CVISREFGYEQYF
V: TRBV6-5; size: .; J: TRBJ2-7; length: 14; D: TRBD2; DNA: TGTGCCAGCACCCCCCGGGGGGGGATGAGCGAGCAGTACTTC; CDR3: CASTPRGGMSEQYF
V: TRBV29-1; size: .; J: TRBJ1-2; length: 11; D: .; DNA: TGCAGCGTTGGACTGGGCTATGGCTACACCTTC; CDR3: CSVGLGYGYTF
V: TRBV20-1; size: .; J: TRBJ1-1; length: 11; D: .; DNA: TGCAGTGCTAGTACTGGGCCTGAAGCTTTCTTT; CDR3: CSASTGPEAFF
V: TRBV10-2; size: .; J: TRBJ1-2; length: 14; D: .; DNA: TGCGCCACCAGGGGACTCCCGCGGAACTATGGCTACACCTTC; CDR3: CATRGLPRNYGYTF
V: TRBV27; size: once; J: TRBJ2-5; length: 13; D: TRBD1; DNA: TGTGCCAGCATGGCAGGGGGTCAAGAGACCCAGTACTTC; CDR3: CASMAGGQETQYF
V: TRBV5-1; size: .; J: TRBJ1-6; length: 13; D: .; DNA: TGCGCCAGCAGACAGGGTCCGGATTCACCCCTCCACTTT; CDR3: CASRQGPDSPLHF
V: TRBV2; size: .; J: TRBJ2-2; length: 14; D: .; DNA: TGTGCCAGCAGTGCTCCCACAAGAACCGGGGAGCTGTTTTTT; CDR3: CASSAPTRTGELFF
V: TRBV5-1; size: .; J: TRBJ2-1; length: 14; D: .; DNA: TGCGCCAGCAGTCTGAGTGTCCCGGGCAATGAGCAGTTCTTC; CDR3: CASSLSVPGNEQFF
V: TRBV2; size: .; J: TRBJ1-5; length: 15; D: TRBD1; DNA: TGTGCCAGCAGTGTCAGGGGGCTAACTAATCAGCCCCAGCATTTT; CDR3: CASSVRGLTNQPQHF
V: TRBV10-2; size: .; J: TRBJ1-5; length: 15; D: TRBD1; DNA: TGCGCCAGCAGGCTTACCGACAGGGTAGATCAGCCCCAGCATTTT; CDR3: CASRLTDRVDQPQHF
V: TRBV6-5; size: .; J: TRBJ2-1; length: 11; D: .; DNA: TGTGCCAGCAGGGGGGCGAATGAGCAGTTCTTC; CDR3: CASRGANEQFF
V: TRBV2; size: once; J: TRBJ2-3; length: 15; D: TRBD1; DNA: TGTGCCAGCAGTGGCCGGGACAGAAGCACAGATACGCAGTATTTT; CDR3: CASSGRDRSTDTQYF
V: TRBV7-9; size: .; J: TRBJ2-3; length: 13; D: .; DNA: TGTGCCAGCACTTTGGCAGGGGTGGATACGCAGTATTTT; CDR3: CASTLAGVDTQYF
V: TRBV19; size: once; J: TRBJ2-5; length: 12; D: .; DNA: TGTGCCAGTAGTATTGGGGGGGAGACCCAGTACTTC; CDR3: CASSIGGETQYF
V: TRBV11-1; size: .; J: TRBJ2-1; length: 15; D: .; DNA: TGTGCCAGCAGCCTATTAGAGAGCTCCTACAATGAGCAGTTCTTC; CDR3: CASSLLESSYNEQFF
V: TRBV11-3; size: .; J: TRBJ2-7; length: 11; D: .; DNA: TGTGCCAGCAGCCTACAGAACGAGCAGTACTTC; CDR3: CASSLQNEQYF
V: TRBV5-6; size: .; J: TRBJ1-3; length: 18; D: TRBD1; DNA: TGTGCCAGCAGCTTGGATGTAGGGGGCCTAAGGGGAGGAAACACCATATATTTT; CDR3: CASSLDVGGLRGGNTIYF
V: TRBV28; size: .; J: TRBJ2-7; length: 13; D: TRBD2; DNA: TGTGCCAGCGCCGGGACTAGCTTGGGGGAGCAGTACTTC; CDR3: CASAGTSLGEQYF
V: TRBV28; size: once; J: TRBJ1-2; length: 13; D: .; DNA: TGTGCCAGCCATGACAGGTCGAACTATGGCTACACCTTC; CDR3: CASHDRSNYGYTF
V: TRBV28; size: .; J: TRBJ1-2; length: 13; D: .; DNA: TGTGCCAGCAGCCTGCGGAGGTCCTATGGCTACACCTTC; CDR3: CASSLRRSYGYTF
V: TRBV2; size: few; J: TRBJ1-1; length: 14; D: TRBD1; DNA: TGTGCCAGCAGTCGGACAGGAAAGAACACTGAAGCTTTCTTT; CDR3: CASSRTGKNTEAFF
V: TRBV19; size: .; J: TRBJ1-4; length: 13; D: .; DNA: TGTGCCAGTACATGGCGGGGCGGTGAAAAACTGTTTTTT; CDR3: CASTWRGGEKLFF
V: TRBV2; size: .; J: TRBJ1-5; length: 16; D: .; DNA: TGTGCCAGCAGGTCGGATACAGCCAGTTACAATCAGCCCCAGCATTTT; CDR3: CASRSDTASYNQPQHF
V: TRBV28; size: .; J: TRBJ2-1; length: 12; D: TRBD1; DNA: TGTGCCAGCAGTTTTGGGGACAGGGGGCAGTTCTTC; CDR3: CASSFGDRGQFF
V: TRBV5-1; size: few; J: TRBJ2-2; length: 14; D: .; DNA: TGCGCCAGCAGCACACCACCGAACACCGGGGAGCTGTTTTTT; CDR3: CASSTPPNTGELFF
V: TRBV2; size: few; J: TRBJ2-7; length: 13; D: .; DNA: TGTGCCGGATCCGAGACAGTCTCCTACGAGCAGTACTTC; CDR3: CAGSETVSYEQYF
V: TRBV7-9; size: few; J: TRBJ2-1; length: 13; D: TRBD1; DNA: TGTGCCAGCAGCGTAGGGGGCCAGGATGAGCAGTTCTTC; CDR3: CASSVGGQDEQFF
V: TRBV15; size: few; J: TRBJ2-1; length: 17; D: .; DNA: TGTGCCACCAGCAGAGGGAGGACTGGAAGCTCCTACAATGAGCAGTTCTTC; CDR3: CATSRGRTGSSYNEQFF
V: TRBV3-1/TRBV3-2; size: .; J: TRBJ2-3; length: 16; D: TRBD1; DNA: TGTGCCAGCAGCGGTTACCGGGACAGGGGAACAGATACGCAGTATTTT; CDR3: CASSGYRDRGTDTQYF
V: TRBV5-1; size: .; J: TRBJ2-1; length: 14; D: .; DNA: TGCGCCAGCAGCTTGTCCACAGGAGACAATGAGCAGTTCTTC; CDR3: CASSLSTGDNEQFF
V: TRBV6-5; size: .; J: TRBJ2-4; length: 10; D: .; DNA: TGTGCCAGCTGGGGCAACATTCAGTACTTC; CDR3: CASWGNIQYF
V: TRBV21-1; size: .; J: TRBJ2-1; length: 16; D: .; DNA: TGTGCCAGCCCCCCGCGGGGCTCCTATATTAACAATGAGCAGTTCTTC; CDR3: CASPPRGSYINNEQFF
V: TRBV2; size: .; J: TRBJ2-7; length: 14; D: .; DNA: TGTGCCAGCCGAATAGAGGGAGGCCTCTACGAGCAGTACTTC; CDR3: CASRIEGGLYEQYF
V: TRBV10-3; size: .; J: TRBJ2-7; length: 12; D: .; DNA: TGTGCCATCAGGGACAGAAATTACGAGCAGTACTTC; CDR3: CAIRDRNYEQYF
V: TRBV7-2; size: .; J: TRBJ2-2; length: 15; D: .; DNA: TGTGCCAGCAGTCAGACCCCCGGGGACACCGGGGAGCTGTTTTTT; CDR3: CASSQTPGDTGELFF
V: TRBV5-1; size: .; J: TRBJ1-4; length: 17; D: TRBD1; DNA: TGCGCCAGCAGCTCGGGACAGATGAGCGCAACTAATGAAAAACTGTTTTTT; CDR3: CASSSGQMSATNEKLFF